This is a list of T cell receptor beta chains from one sample in a study of cytomegalovirus exposure and HLA in healthy donors. Some clones are missing from TCRdb's copy, which holds only in-frame ones; the method was immunoSEQ multiplex PCR. The sample records under 200,000 clones, 80% to 90% being singletons. The specimen sequenced was PBMCs. The source of these receptors is a man in his late teens or twenties in good health and CMV-seropositive. The CDR3 runs from the conserved cysteine through the conserved F or W. Fields, in order: CDR3 DNA, CDR3 protein, V gene, D gene, clone size, J gene. D genes are given only for firm matches. Rows may omit the clone size; those that give it use once, few, many or a size class.

cdr3_nt: TGTGCTACGGGACAGGGTGCGCGCGAGCAGTACTTC
cdr3_aa: CATGQGAREQYF
v_call: TRBV6-5
d_call: TRBD1
clone_size: once
j_call: TRBJ2-7

cdr3_nt: TGTGCCTGGTCTCGGACTAACACAGATACGCAGTATTTT
cdr3_aa: CAWSRTNTDTQYF
v_call: TRBV30
d_call: -
clone_size: -
j_call: TRBJ2-3

cdr3_nt: TGCGCCAGCACGAAAGGGACAGGGGGCTCTAATGAAAAACTGTTTTTT
cdr3_aa: CASTKGTGGSNEKLFF
v_call: TRBV5-1
d_call: TRBD1
clone_size: -
j_call: TRBJ1-4

cdr3_nt: TGTGCCTGGAGTGGACTCCGTTCTGGGGAGCTGTTTTTT
cdr3_aa: CAWSGLRSGELFF
v_call: TRBV30
d_call: -
clone_size: -
j_call: TRBJ2-2

cdr3_nt: TGCGCCACAACCCCAGAGCTGACCCCAGGTGCAGATACGCAGTATTTT
cdr3_aa: CATTPELTPGADTQYF
v_call: TRBV4-3
d_call: -
clone_size: -
j_call: TRBJ2-3

cdr3_nt: TGCAGCGTTGACACAGGTAGCTCCTACGAGCAGTACTTC
cdr3_aa: CSVDTGSSYEQYF
v_call: TRBV29-1
d_call: -
clone_size: -
j_call: TRBJ2-7

cdr3_nt: TGTGCCAGCTCACCAAGGCAGGGGGGTGAAAAACTGTTTTTT
cdr3_aa: CASSPRQGGEKLFF
v_call: TRBV18
d_call: TRBD1
clone_size: few
j_call: TRBJ1-4

cdr3_nt: TGTGCCAGCAGCTCTGCAGGGGGCTTGGACATTCAGTACTTC
cdr3_aa: CASSSAGGLDIQYF
v_call: TRBV7-8
d_call: TRBD1
clone_size: once
j_call: TRBJ2-4

cdr3_nt: TGTGCCAGCAGCCTGGACAGTTTCTATGGCTACACCTTC
cdr3_aa: CASSLDSFYGYTF
v_call: TRBV7-9
d_call: -
clone_size: -
j_call: TRBJ1-2

cdr3_nt: TGCGCCAGCAACGGACAGGTGAACACTGAAGCTTTCTTT
cdr3_aa: CASNGQVNTEAFF
v_call: TRBV5-1
d_call: TRBD1
clone_size: -
j_call: TRBJ1-1

cdr3_nt: TGCAGCGTTGAAGGCCCCGGACAGGGTCAGTACTTC
cdr3_aa: CSVEGPGQGQYF
v_call: TRBV29-1
d_call: TRBD1
clone_size: -
j_call: TRBJ2-5

cdr3_nt: TGTGCCAGCAGCTTAGGGACAGGCTATGGCTACACCTTC
cdr3_aa: CASSLGTGYGYTF
v_call: TRBV7-9
d_call: TRBD1
clone_size: -
j_call: TRBJ1-2

cdr3_nt: TGTGCCACCTCGGCCCCGCTAGCGGGGGGACGATCCTACAATGAGCAGTTCTTC
cdr3_aa: CATSAPLAGGRSYNEQFF
v_call: TRBV19
d_call: TRBD2
clone_size: -
j_call: TRBJ2-1

cdr3_nt: TGTGCCAGCAGCGCCTCCGGGACAATTTACAATGAGCAGTTCTTC
cdr3_aa: CASSASGTIYNEQFF
v_call: TRBV9
d_call: -
clone_size: -
j_call: TRBJ2-1

cdr3_nt: TGCGCCAGTATACTAGCGGGGGGAACCACAGATACGCAGTATTTT
cdr3_aa: CASILAGGTTDTQYF
v_call: TRBV5-1
d_call: TRBD2
clone_size: once
j_call: TRBJ2-3

cdr3_nt: TGTGCCAGCAGCAACCAGGGGAGCAATCAGCCCCAGCATTTT
cdr3_aa: CASSNQGSNQPQHF
v_call: TRBV7-2
d_call: -
clone_size: once
j_call: TRBJ1-5

cdr3_nt: TGTGCCAGCAGCCTCGGGACAGGGAGCGAGCAGTACTTC
cdr3_aa: CASSLGTGSEQYF
v_call: TRBV11-3
d_call: TRBD1
clone_size: -
j_call: TRBJ2-7

cdr3_nt: TGTGCCAGCAGTACAGGGGCTGGAAACACCATATATTTT
cdr3_aa: CASSTGAGNTIYF
v_call: TRBV2
d_call: TRBD1
clone_size: few
j_call: TRBJ1-3

cdr3_nt: TGTGCCAGCAGCGTAGATATAGGGGCGTACGAGACCCAGTACTTC
cdr3_aa: CASSVDIGAYETQYF
v_call: TRBV9
d_call: -
clone_size: -
j_call: TRBJ2-5

cdr3_nt: TGTGCCAGCAGTGAAGCGGTGCGGACTGAAGCTTTCTTT
cdr3_aa: CASSEAVRTEAFF
v_call: TRBV2
d_call: -
clone_size: few
j_call: TRBJ1-1

cdr3_nt: TGTGCCAGCAGCGCCCGACAGGACACTGAAGCTTTCTTT
cdr3_aa: CASSARQDTEAFF
v_call: TRBV9
d_call: -
clone_size: -
j_call: TRBJ1-1

cdr3_nt: TGTGCCAGCTCACCAAAGTCGGGGAGCTCCTACGAGCAGTACTTC
cdr3_aa: CASSPKSGSSYEQYF
v_call: TRBV18
d_call: -
clone_size: -
j_call: TRBJ2-7

cdr3_nt: TGTGCCAGCAGGTTAGGGAGGGACAGGGCGACCACTGAAGCTTTCTTT
cdr3_aa: CASRLGRDRATTEAFF
v_call: TRBV27
d_call: TRBD1
clone_size: -
j_call: TRBJ1-1

cdr3_nt: TGTTCCAGCAGCACCGGGACTAGGAAACTGTTTTTT
cdr3_aa: CSSSTGTRKLFF
v_call: TRBV7-9
d_call: -
clone_size: -
j_call: TRBJ1-4

cdr3_nt: TGTGCCAGCAGCGATAGGGACGGGGGGGAGCAGTTCTTC
cdr3_aa: CASSDRDGGEQFF
v_call: TRBV11-3
d_call: TRBD2
clone_size: -
j_call: TRBJ2-1

cdr3_nt: TGTGCCAGCAGCGATAGCGGGCAGCCCCAGCATTTT
cdr3_aa: CASSDSGQPQHF
v_call: TRBV25-1
d_call: -
clone_size: -
j_call: TRBJ1-5

cdr3_nt: TGCGGGGGAGCGATGGGAGCGGGCACTGAAGCTTTCTTT
cdr3_aa: CGGAMGAGTEAFF
v_call: TRBV6-1
d_call: -
clone_size: -
j_call: TRBJ1-1

cdr3_nt: TGTGCCAGCAGCTTGGGGGCCGCCAGCTCCTATAATTCACCCCTCCACTTT
cdr3_aa: CASSLGAASSYNSPLHF
v_call: TRBV5-4
d_call: -
clone_size: once
j_call: TRBJ1-6

cdr3_nt: TGTGCCAGCAGCTTGTCCCGTGACACCCCCTACGAGCAGTACTTC
cdr3_aa: CASSLSRDTPYEQYF
v_call: TRBV5-6
d_call: -
clone_size: -
j_call: TRBJ2-7

cdr3_nt: TGCGCCAGCAGGGGACCGGGACAGGGTGTCCCTGGGGCCAACGTCCTGACTTTC
cdr3_aa: CASRGPGQGVPGANVLTF
v_call: TRBV5-1
d_call: TRBD1
clone_size: once
j_call: TRBJ2-6

cdr3_nt: TGTGCCAGCAGCATGGACAGGGGATACGAGCAGTACTTC
cdr3_aa: CASSMDRGYEQYF
v_call: TRBV21-1
d_call: -
clone_size: -
j_call: TRBJ2-7

cdr3_nt: TGCGCCAGCAGCTTGGTTCCAGCGGGGGGGCGGATCGCAGATACGCAGTATTTT
cdr3_aa: CASSLVPAGGRIADTQYF
v_call: TRBV5-1
d_call: TRBD2
clone_size: -
j_call: TRBJ2-3

cdr3_nt: TGTGCCAGCAGCTTGGATTTTGGCGGGGGGGCCAGAGAGACCCAGTACTTC
cdr3_aa: CASSLDFGGGARETQYF
v_call: TRBV5-4
d_call: TRBD2
clone_size: -
j_call: TRBJ2-5

cdr3_nt: TGTGCCAGCAGTGGGGACTTTCCTGGCACAGATACGCAGTATTTT
cdr3_aa: CASSGDFPGTDTQYF
v_call: TRBV6-1
d_call: -
clone_size: once
j_call: TRBJ2-3

cdr3_nt: TGCGCCAGCAGCCTGGAGCACACAGATACGCAGTATTTT
cdr3_aa: CASSLEHTDTQYF
v_call: TRBV5-1
d_call: -
clone_size: -
j_call: TRBJ2-3

cdr3_nt: TGCGCCAGCAGCCAAGGCCCCCTATATGGCTACACCTTC
cdr3_aa: CASSQGPLYGYTF
v_call: TRBV4-3
d_call: -
clone_size: few
j_call: TRBJ1-2

cdr3_nt: TGTGCCAGCTCACCACTCTCCTCGGGGAGCTCTGGAAACACCATATATTTT
cdr3_aa: CASSPLSSGSSGNTIYF
v_call: TRBV18
d_call: -
clone_size: -
j_call: TRBJ1-3

cdr3_nt: TGCGCCAGCAGCCTGAAGGGGCCCGGGGCCAACGTCCTGACTTTC
cdr3_aa: CASSLKGPGANVLTF
v_call: TRBV5-1
d_call: -
clone_size: -
j_call: TRBJ2-6

cdr3_nt: TGTGCCAGCAGTGAATTTGAGGAGGGGGAGACCCAGTACTTC
cdr3_aa: CASSEFEEGETQYF
v_call: TRBV2
d_call: -
clone_size: -
j_call: TRBJ2-5

cdr3_nt: TGTGCCAGCACGGTTAAATTCGGCACCGGGGAGCTGTTTTTT
cdr3_aa: CASTVKFGTGELFF
v_call: TRBV6-1
d_call: -
clone_size: -
j_call: TRBJ2-2

cdr3_nt: TGTGCCAGCAGCTTACTGGGACAGGGAATGAGGTGGTACACTGAAGCTTTCTTT
cdr3_aa: CASSLLGQGMRWYTEAFF
v_call: TRBV7-8
d_call: TRBD1
clone_size: -
j_call: TRBJ1-1

cdr3_nt: TGTGCCAGCAGTTTGGTCCTACAGGGCAATGAGCAGTTCTTC
cdr3_aa: CASSLVLQGNEQFF
v_call: TRBV27
d_call: -
clone_size: -
j_call: TRBJ2-1

cdr3_nt: TGCACAGGGTACGGTTTAACAGGGGGCCAAGACTATGGCTACACCTTC
cdr3_aa: CTGYGLTGGQDYGYTF
v_call: TRBV29-1
d_call: TRBD1
clone_size: few
j_call: TRBJ1-2

cdr3_nt: TGTGCCAGCAGCCCCATAGCGGGGGGGTACGAGCAGTACTTC
cdr3_aa: CASSPIAGGYEQYF
v_call: TRBV11-2
d_call: TRBD2
clone_size: -
j_call: TRBJ2-7

cdr3_nt: TGTGCCACCAGCAGAGAGCGGGAGACAGTAACGAAACTGTTTTTT
cdr3_aa: CATSRERETVTKLFF
v_call: TRBV15
d_call: -
clone_size: -
j_call: TRBJ1-4

cdr3_nt: TGTGCCAGCACCGGGGGCTCTGGGGCCAACGTCCTGACTTTC
cdr3_aa: CASTGGSGANVLTF
v_call: TRBV6-1
d_call: -
clone_size: -
j_call: TRBJ2-6

cdr3_nt: TGCGCCAGCAGCCAAGAACCGGTGTTAGCTCACAATGAGCAGTTCTTC
cdr3_aa: CASSQEPVLAHNEQFF
v_call: TRBV4-1
d_call: -
clone_size: -
j_call: TRBJ2-1

cdr3_nt: TGTGCCAGCAGCTTATTAATGACGGGCTACGAGCAGTACTTC
cdr3_aa: CASSLLMTGYEQYF
v_call: TRBV7-8
d_call: -
clone_size: -
j_call: TRBJ2-7

cdr3_nt: TGTGCCAGTACGGCTAGCGGGAAAGAGACCCAGTACTTC
cdr3_aa: CASTASGKETQYF
v_call: TRBV19
d_call: TRBD2
clone_size: -
j_call: TRBJ2-5

cdr3_nt: TGTGCCAGCAATCCGGGACAGGGAGAAAAACTGTTTTTT
cdr3_aa: CASNPGQGEKLFF
v_call: TRBV6-6
d_call: TRBD1
clone_size: few
j_call: TRBJ1-4

cdr3_nt: TGTGCCAGTAGCACCGCGGACAAGGACGGATATAGCAATCAGCCCCAGCATTTT
cdr3_aa: CASSTADKDGYSNQPQHF
v_call: TRBV19
d_call: -
clone_size: -
j_call: TRBJ1-5

cdr3_nt: TGTGCCAGCAGTGACCCCCAGGACAGGTTGAACACTGAAGCTTTCTTT
cdr3_aa: CASSDPQDRLNTEAFF
v_call: TRBV6-4
d_call: TRBD1
clone_size: -
j_call: TRBJ1-1

cdr3_nt: TGTGCCAGCAGTCCCGGGACAGGGATCTACGAGCAGTACTTC
cdr3_aa: CASSPGTGIYEQYF
v_call: TRBV6-6
d_call: TRBD1
clone_size: few
j_call: TRBJ2-7

cdr3_nt: TGTGCCAGCAGCTTAGTAGCGGGGGGGATCTACAATGAGCAGTTCTTC
cdr3_aa: CASSLVAGGIYNEQFF
v_call: TRBV7-9
d_call: TRBD2
clone_size: -
j_call: TRBJ2-1